Below are 30 T cell receptor beta chains sequenced from a single sample in a study of cytomegalovirus exposure and HLA in healthy donors. Both 60 Vbeta primers and 13 Jbeta primers went into the PCR. Generated by immunoSEQ multiplex PCR, the TCRdb table keeps only in-frame clones and is missing some. The sample has around 90,000 clones; roughly 86% are singletons. Source material: PBMCs. The receptors were sampled from a man younger than 40 in good health and CMV-seropositive.

V usage is TRBV19 and J usage is TRBJ1-4; D remains unclear. Trimming removed 3 bases from V and 0 bases from J, with 11 bases in between. The CDR3 has 16 amino acids. CDR1 and CDR2 (germline): LNHDA, SQIVND (reference sequence). CDR3 region: CASSIRPTATNEKLFF. The CDR3 region has the DNA TGTGCCAGTAGTATCCGGCCGACTGCAACTAATGAAAAACTGTTTTTT.

This rearrangement joins TRBV5-6 to TRBJ2-3; 7 bases are a match to TRBD2. The CDR3 sequence is 16 residues long. The germline V gene has CDR1 SGHDT and CDR2 YYEEEE. Trimming at V came to 1 base and at J to 0 bases, leaving 5 bases not matched to a gene. CDR3 loop: CASSLWVGGSTDTQYF. The CDR3 region has the DNA TGTGCCAGCAGCTTGTGGGTCGGGGGGAGCACAGATACGCAGTATTTT. The complete variable domain, with remaining parts taken from reference TRBV5-6 and TRBJ2-3, reads DAGVTQSPTHLIKTRGQQVTLRCSPKSGHDTVSWYQQALGQGPQFIFQYYEEEERQRGNFPDRFSGHQFPNYSSELNVNALLLGDSALYLCASSLWVGGSTDTQYFGPGTRLTVL.

This rearrangement joins TRBV28 to TRBJ2-1; 8 nucleotides match TRBD1. The V and J ends lost 6 bases and 6 bases, in that order; junction bases with no gene match: 16. The CDR3 covers 17 residues. CDR1 is MDHEN and CDR2 is SYDVKM in the germline V gene. This CDR3 reads CASRPRQGKGGGNEQFF. As DNA, the CDR3 is TGTGCCAGCAGGCCTAGACAGGGGAAAGGTGGAGGCAATGAGCAGTTCTTC. Together with reference TRBV28 and TRBJ2-1, the CDR3 gives the full variable domain: DVKVTQSSRYLVKRTGEKVFLECVQDMDHENMFWYRQDPGLGLRLIYFSYDVKMKEKGDIPEGYSVSREKKERFSLILESASTNQTSMYLCASRPRQGKGGGNEQFFGPGTRLTVL.

This clone appeared once. This chain joins TRBV19 and TRBJ2-1; D possibly corresponds to TRBD1 (6 bases). Germline loops: CDR1 LNHDA, CDR2 SQIVND (reference sequence). Trimming pared 5 bases from V and 6 bases from J, leaving 11 bases between. The CDR3 runs 13 residues. CDR3 DNA sequence: TGTGCCAGTAGTGGCGGACAGACCAATGAGCAGTTCTTC. Its protein product is CASSGGQTNEQFF.

This clone was seen just once. The rearrangement links TRBV15 to TRBJ2-7; 8 bases map to TRBD2. The CDR3 sequence is 15 residues long. CDR1 and CDR2 (germline): LNHNV, YYDKDF (reference sequence). Trimming took 5 bases from V and 3 from J; bases not matched to a gene: 9. CDR3 protein: CATSLQIRGGYEQYF. The CDR3 DNA follows: TGTGCCACCAGCTTACAAATCCGGGGGGGCTACGAGCAGTACTTC.

The genes are TRBV7-9 and TRBJ1-4; D gene unclear. The CDR3 has 12 amino acids. Germline-derived CDR1 and CDR2 are SEHNR and FQNEAQ (reference sequence). V was clipped by 3 bases and J by 8 bases, with 7 bases between them. CDR3 region: CASSFQTEKLFF. In DNA, the CDR3 is TGTGCCAGCAGCTTCCAGACAGAAAAACTGTTTTTT.

This clone was seen a handful of times. CDR3 amino acids: CASSLSGQDNEQFF. CDR3 coding DNA: TGTGCCAGCAGCCTGTCGGGACAGGACAATGAGCAGTTCTTC. This chain connects TRBV7-6 to TRBJ2-1; 8 positions agree with TRBD1. CDR3 length: 14 amino acids. The germline CDR1 and CDR2 sequences are SGHVS and FNYEAQ. V dropped 5 bases and J dropped 5; count of bases not matched to a gene: 5.

V and J are TRBV5-6 and TRBJ2-1; 11 nucleotides agree with TRBD2. Germline CDR1 reads SGHDT; CDR2 reads YYEEEE. V lost 6 bases and J lost 4; bases outside the gene matches: 3. The CDR3 sequence is 14 residues long. The CDR3 region is CASKWTSGYNEQFF. The CDR3 region has the DNA TGTGCCAGCAAGTGGACTAGCGGGTACAATGAGCAGTTCTTC.

CDR3 in amino acids: CAISESILQETQYF. The CDR3 DNA reads as TGTGCCATCAGTGAGTCGATACTGCAAGAGACCCAGTACTTC. The rearrangement joins TRBV10-3 to TRBJ2-5; D is uncertain. V dropped 0 bases and J dropped 2 bases, with 7 bases sitting between them. The CDR3 loop spans 14 amino acids. CDR1 and CDR2 from the germline V gene are ENHRY and SYGVKD.

The chain uses TRBV11-1 and TRBJ2-6; the match to TRBD1 covers 8 bases. Germline V gene lookup returns CDR1 SGHAT and CDR2 FQDESV (reference sequence). V lost 6 bases and J lost 2; bases outside the gene matches: 12. This CDR3 is built from 18 residues. For the CDR3, the DNA is TGTGCCAGCAGTCCAGACAGGGGCCTCTTGACTGGGGCCAACGTCCTGACTTTC. Its protein product is CASSPDRGLLTGANVLTF.

This clone was recorded once. The chain carries TRBV9 and TRBJ1-6, with 7 bases fitting TRBD1. In germline, CDR1 is SGDLS, CDR2 YYNGEE. CDR3 length: 16 residues. V was pared by 4 bases and J by 0 bases, with 4 bases of the junction left unmatched. CDR3 nucleotides: TGTGCCAGCAGCCTCCGGGACAGCTCCTATAATTCACCCCTCCACTTT. This encodes CASSLRDSSYNSPLHF.

This clone was counted between two and nine times. The chain carries TRBV7-2 and TRBJ1-1; 8 bases fit TRBD1. The CDR3 runs to 15 residues. Germline CDR1 SGHTA, CDR2 FQGNSA. The trim removed 1 base at V and 1 base at J, leaving 2 bases unmatched. In DNA form, the CDR3 reads TGTGCCAGCAGCTTAGGGGACAGGCGGAACACTGAAGCTTTCTTT. Translating it yields CASSLGDRRNTEAFF.

The V call is TRBV29-1, the J call TRBJ1-2; the D is unclear. CDR3 length: 13 residues. Germline V gene data show CDR1 as SQVTM and CDR2 as ANQGSEA. V was trimmed by 4 bases and J by 5 bases, leaving 14 bases between them. The DNA of the CDR3 is TGCAGCGTTGGAAAAGCCCACAGTTATGGCTACACCTTC. Its translation: CSVGKAHSYGYTF.

CDR3 loop: CASSPPSSGGTGELFF. DNA of the CDR3: TGTGCCAGCTCACCACCTTCTAGCGGGGGCACCGGGGAGCTGTTTTTT. The chain employs TRBV18 and TRBJ2-2, with TRBD2 identical over 10 bases. Germline V lookup: CDR1 KGHSH, CDR2 LQKENI. V dropped 0 bases and J dropped 4; count of bases not matched to a gene: 2. CDR3 length equals 16 residues.

The rearrangement uses TRBV29-1 and TRBJ2-7, with 8 bases identical to TRBD1. The CDR3 is 13 residues long. Germline V gives CDR1 SQVTM, CDR2 ANQGSEA. After removal of 4 bases from V and 2 bases from J, the junction contained 4 bases not matched to a gene. In DNA, the CDR3 is TGCAGCGTTGTAGGGACAGGAACCTACGAGCAGTACTTC. As protein: CSVVGTGTYEQYF.

The gene calls are TRBV5-8 and TRBJ2-4; tentatively, D is TRBD1 (6 bases). This CDR3 is built from 16 residues. The V end lost 3 bases, the J end lost 3 bases, and 16 bases lay between the germline ends. Germline loops: CDR1 SGHTS, CDR2 YDEGEE. The DNA of the CDR3 is TGTGCCAGCAGCTCCCATAACAGGGCAAGCAAAAACATTCAGTACTTC. Translation gives CASSSHNRASKNIQYF.

The chain employs TRBV4-2 and TRBJ2-3; possibly TRBD2 for D (5 bases). V lost 1 base and J lost 4, with 12 bases in between. CDR1 and CDR2 (germline): LGHNA, YNFKEQ. The CDR3 is 15 amino acids. The DNA for the CDR3 is TGTGCCAGCAGCCAAGCCGAGGGAGATGCAGATACGCAGTATTTT. Protein sequence: CASSQAEGDADTQYF.

This chain connects TRBV23-1 to TRBJ2-3; 13 bases fit TRBD2. TRBV23-1 is designated an ORF whose function remains uncertain. Trimming took 7 bases from V and 2 from J; bases not matched to a gene: 15. The CDR3 has 19 amino acids. This CDR3 reads CASNRRLAGGLAITDTQYF. The CDR3 DNA is TGCGCCAGCAATCGGCGACTAGCGGGAGGCCTCGCCATCACAGATACGCAGTATTTT.

V and J are TRBV9 and TRBJ2-3, with D perhaps TRBD1 (6 bases). Per the germline V gene, CDR1 is SGDLS and CDR2 is YYNGEE. The V end lost 3 bases, the J end lost 2 bases, and 16 bases lay between the germline ends. CDR3 length: 16 amino acids. The CDR3 DNA follows: TGTGCCAGCAGCGCTTCCACCGACAGGTACACAGATACGCAGTATTTT. It encodes CASSASTDRYTDTQYF.

This clone was found once. The chain is built from TRBV9 and TRBJ2-1, with 7 bases fitting TRBD2. The CDR3 spans 14 residues. Germline CDR1 and CDR2: SGDLS and YYNGEE. Trimming removed 7 bases from V and 0 bases from J; junction bases left unmatched: 4. The CDR3 region is CASGRGSSYNEQFF. CDR3 nucleotide sequence: TGTGCCAGCGGGAGGGGCAGCTCCTACAATGAGCAGTTCTTC.

The table lists this clone with a few counts. V usage is TRBV28 and J usage is TRBJ2-1, with 12 bases that match TRBD2. Unmatched junction bases numbered 11, after V lost 5 bases and J lost 6 bases. Germline V gene lookup returns CDR1 MDHEN and CDR2 SYDVKM. The length of the CDR3 is 17 residues. The DNA of the CDR3 is TGTGCCAGCAGTCCTTGGAGACTAGCGGGAGCTGGCAATGAGCAGTTCTTC. Protein: CASSPWRLAGAGNEQFF.

This clone is termed large. The rearrangement uses TRBV27 and TRBJ2-1; D may be TRBD1 (6 bases). Trimming cost V 5 bases and J 4 bases, with 18 bases left between them. This CDR3 comprises 16 residues. Germline V gene sequence: CDR1 MNHEY, CDR2 SMNVEV (reference sequence). In DNA form, the CDR3 reads TGTGCCAGCAGTCTAACAGGGATGGGGGAGTACAATGAGCAGTTCTTC. It codes for CASSLTGMGEYNEQFF.

The rearrangement links TRBV30 to TRBJ1-2; 9 bases match TRBD1. The germline gives CDR1 GTSNPN, CDR2 SVGIG (reference sequence). CDR3 length: 13 amino acids. With 2 bases clipped from V and 4 bases from J, the junction kept 2 bases outside the gene matches. CDR3 DNA: TGTGCCTGGAGTAGGACAGGGGTCTATGGCTACACCTTC. This codes for CAWSRTGVYGYTF.

This clone was detected once. The chain employs TRBV2 and TRBJ2-5, with a weak D call TRBD2 (6 bases). CDR1 is SNHLY and CDR2 is FYNNEI in the germline V gene. Trimming shortened V by 8 bases and J by 2 bases, and 12 bases separated the two germline ends. There are 13 residues in the CDR3. CDR3 DNA: TGTGCCAGCGTCCTAGCGCTACAAGAGACCCAGTACTTC. It encodes CASVLALQETQYF.

The genes are TRBV27 and TRBJ2-2, with D possibly being TRBD2 (7 bases). With 1 base removed from V and 1 base from J, the gap between germline ends came to 19 bases. This CDR3 region has 19 residues. CDR1 is MNHEY and CDR2 is SMNVEV in the germline V gene (reference sequence). This chain's CDR3 is CASSLLGAGRGRNTGELFF. CDR3 nucleotides: TGTGCCAGCAGTTTATTAGGGGCTGGGAGGGGGAGGAACACCGGGGAGCTGTTTTTT.

The chain combines TRBV6-1 with TRBJ1-2; D is uncertain. CDR1 is MNHNS, CDR2 SASEGT, per germline. This CDR3 contains 15 residues. V was trimmed by 2 bases and J by 1 base, leaving 11 bases between them. The CDR3 nucleotides are TGTGCCAGCAGTGAATGGACCGGGAGTAACTATGGCTACACCTTC. The encoded protein is CASSEWTGSNYGYTF.

The genes are TRBV7-6 and TRBJ2-7; 16 bases match TRBD2. Germline V gene sequence: CDR1 SGHVS, CDR2 FNYEAQ. J lost 4 bases, V lost 2 bases, and 8 bases had no gene match. CDR3 length: 18 amino acids. The CDR3 is CASSLLPGLAGGQYEQYF. In DNA form, the CDR3 reads TGTGCCAGCAGCTTATTACCGGGACTAGCGGGAGGGCAATACGAGCAGTACTTC. Complete variable domain (other parts from reference TRBV7-6 and TRBJ2-7): GAGVSQSPRYKVTKRGQDVALRCDPISGHVSLYWYRQALGQGPEFLTYFNYEAQQDKSGLPNDRFSAERPEGSISTLTIQRTEQRDSAMYRCASSLLPGLAGGQYEQYFGPGTRLTVT.

The CDR3 DNA reads TGTGCCAGCACGATGAGAGGACTTTCTGGAAACACCATATATTTT. It encodes CASTMRGLSGNTIYF. This chain uses TRBV6-1 with TRBJ1-3; D is unclear. Trimming removed 7 bases from V and 1 base from J, with 14 bases in between. CDR1 and CDR2 (germline): MNHNS, SASEGT. CDR3 length: 15 residues.

This clone was recorded only once. The V gene is TRBV5-8, the J gene TRBJ2-7; D unresolved. Trimming took 1 base from V and 0 from J, leaving 14 bases between them. CDR1 and CDR2 from the germline V gene are SGHTS and YDEGEE. The length of the CDR3 is 16 residues. CDR3 sequence: CASSLILAQSSYEQYF. The CDR3, as DNA: TGTGCCAGCAGCTTGATTCTGGCCCAAAGCTCCTACGAGCAGTACTTC.

This clone was detected once. The V gene is TRBV7-8, the J gene TRBJ2-7; possibly TRBD2 for D (6 bases). CDR3 length: 15 residues. Trimming left V 1 base short and J 0 bases short, with 10 bases between. The germline gives CDR1 SGHVS, CDR2 FQNEAQ. CDR3 sequence reads: CASSLVGGASYEQYF. In DNA, the CDR3 is TGTGCCAGCAGCTTAGTGGGCGGGGCCTCCTACGAGCAGTACTTC.